This is a list of T cell receptor beta chains from one sample in a study of human T cells and chemical hapten exposure. TCRdb ran MiXCR on the RACE reads and lists one entry per CDR3 protein. The sample lists roughly 71,000 distinct CDR3 sequences, 11% seen once, with roughly 1.4% in the top ten. Sequences were derived from whole blood, sampled in connection with sensitization to the hapten diphenylcyclopropenone (DPC). The receptors were sampled from a woman aged 45-65 years with alopecia areata. Some clones in this sample may be carry-over from other donors' samples. The CDR3 runs from the conserved cysteine through the conserved F or W. A D gene is named only where the DNA matches it firmly. Rows give clone size only sometimes, using once, few, many, or a class for an expanded clone.

v_call	clone_size	d_call	j_call	cdr3_aa	cdr3_nt
TRBV6-5	few	-	TRBJ1-1	CASGVTEAFF	TGTGCCAGCGGGGTAACTGAAGCTTTCTTT
TRBV21-1	many	-	TRBJ2-3	CASSKAGDRASPGTDTQYF	TGTGCCAGCAGCAAAGCTGGCGACAGGGCGTCGCCTGGCACAGATACGCAGTATTTT
TRBV7-9	many	-	TRBJ1-1	CASSLSQVRSNTEAFF	TGTGCCAGCAGCCTCAGCCAGGTCCGGTCCAACACTGAAGCTTTCTTT
TRBV4-3	many	-	TRBJ2-2	CASSTRTGELFF	TGCGCCAGCAGCACAAGAACCGGGGAGCTGTTTTTT
TRBV7-2	-	-	TRBJ2-2	CASSSQGGNTGELFF	TGTGCCAGCAGCTCCCAGGGGGGAAACACCGGGGAGCTGTTTTTT
TRBV18	many	-	TRBJ1-4	CASSGVLGEKLFF	TGTGCCAGCTCAGGAGTCCTCGGGGAAAAACTGTTTTTT
TRBV5-4	-	-	TRBJ2-1	CASSTSERSSYNERFF	TGTGCCAGCAGCACGAGCGAGAGGAGCTCCTACAATGAGCGGTTCTTC
TRBV28	many	-	TRBJ2-2	CASSFGAGGELFF	TGTGCCAGCAGTTTTGGAGCAGGCGGGGAGCTGTTTTTT
TRBV28	many	-	TRBJ1-2	CASSPDGVWGYTF	TGTGCCAGCAGTCCCGACGGGGTATGGGGCTACACCTTC
TRBV20-1	-	-	TRBJ1-6	CSARVQGNSPLHF	TGCAGTGCTAGAGTCCAGGGCAATTCACCCCTCCACTTT
TRBV11-2	many	-	TRBJ2-1	CASSPVSSSYNEQFF	TGTGCCAGCAGCCCTGTTTCGAGCTCCTACAATGAGCAGTTCTTC
TRBV29-1	-	-	TRBJ2-5	CSLVRSFQETQYF	TGCAGCCTTGTCCGGAGTTTCCAAGAGACCCAGTACTTC
TRBV19	-	TRBD2	TRBJ2-7	CASSISSGGSVSYEQYF	TGTGCCAGTAGTATTTCTAGCGGGGGTTCCGTATCCTACGAGCAGTACTTC
TRBV21-1	many	-	TRBJ2-7	CASRGTVQRYEQYF	TGTGCCAGCAGAGGGACAGTTCAGCGCTACGAGCAGTACTTC
TRBV20-1	many	TRBD2	TRBJ2-2	CSAWTSGGAGELFF	TGCAGTGCTTGGACTAGCGGGGGGGCCGGGGAGCTGTTTTTT
TRBV18	many	-	TRBJ1-2	CASSPVVGYGYTF	TGTGCCAGCTCACCGGTGGTGGGCTATGGCTACACCTTC
TRBV6-5	many	-	TRBJ1-5	CASRAGDFQPQHF	TGTGCCAGCCGGGCCGGCGATTTTCAGCCCCAGCATTTT
TRBV5-5	-	-	TRBJ2-3	CASSIDPLGTTNTQYF	TGTGCCAGCAGCATTGACCCACTCGGAACCACAAATACGCAGTATTTT
TRBV7-9	-	-	TRBJ1-6	CASSTALESPLHF	TGTGCCAGCTCCACAGCTTTGGAATCGCCCCTCCACTTT
TRBV29-1	many	-	TRBJ2-7	CSVGEAGSEQYF	TGCAGCGTTGGGGAGGCAGGGAGCGAGCAGTACTTC
TRBV3-1	-	-	TRBJ1-3	CASSQGPRGNTIYF	TGTGCCAGCAGCCAAGGCCCTCGAGGGAACACCATATATTTT
TRBV12-3/TRBV12-4	-	TRBD1	TRBJ1-5	CASKAPGTGFQPQHF	TGTGCCAGCAAAGCCCCCGGGACAGGGTTTCAGCCCCAGCATTTT
TRBV6-5	-	-	TRBJ2-1	CASSLRGDEQFF	TGTGCCAGCAGTTTAAGGGGCGATGAGCAGTTCTTC
TRBV29-1	few	TRBD1	TRBJ1-2	CSASSEGAESVGYTF	TGCAGCGCTTCTTCGGAGGGGGCGGAATCGGTTGGCTACACCTTC
TRBV12-3/TRBV12-4	few	-	TRBJ1-1	CASSSRGTEAFF	TGTGCCAGCAGCTCTAGAGGGACTGAAGCTTTCTTT
TRBV28	many	TRBD1	TRBJ2-1	CASRKNRGALKGEQFF	TGTGCCAGCAGGAAGAACAGGGGCGCCCTTAAGGGTGAGCAGTTCTTC